This TCR beta chain was found in a study of regulatory T cells in long-lasting Graves disease. Study-level points and caveats: Persistent disease samples used TRBV28, TRBJ1-2 and TRBJ2-5 preferentially.

The authors built TCR beta libraries using iRepertoire HTBI primers and Arm-PCR of CDR3 regions. Using its own MiXCR run on the multiplex PCR reads, TCRdb lists one record per CDR3 protein. Among some 450,000 distinct CDR3 sequences listed, about 25% were seen once. This clonotype was seen more than once but under ten times. Antigen: not known. The germline V and J ends were trimmed by 5 bases and 8 bases, with 24 bases remaining between them. The germline CDR1 and CDR2 sequences are SGHAT and FQNNGV. The CDR3 runs 16 residues. Time point of the sample: persistent/refractory GD, antithyroid drugs over 5 years with positive TRAb. RNA isolated from PBMCs was used to make the TCR library.

The chain employs TRBV11-2 and TRBJ1-2; D unclear. Here the sequenced sample was peripheral blood mononuclear cells (PBMCs), taken when the disease was refractory, from a patient treated with antithyroid drugs. This clonotype originated in a female donor with Graves disease. The CDR3 DNA follows: TGTGCCAGCAGCCCACTCCAGCGTAGGCTGGGTCGAGGCTACACCTTC. Its protein is CASSPLQRRLGRGYTF.